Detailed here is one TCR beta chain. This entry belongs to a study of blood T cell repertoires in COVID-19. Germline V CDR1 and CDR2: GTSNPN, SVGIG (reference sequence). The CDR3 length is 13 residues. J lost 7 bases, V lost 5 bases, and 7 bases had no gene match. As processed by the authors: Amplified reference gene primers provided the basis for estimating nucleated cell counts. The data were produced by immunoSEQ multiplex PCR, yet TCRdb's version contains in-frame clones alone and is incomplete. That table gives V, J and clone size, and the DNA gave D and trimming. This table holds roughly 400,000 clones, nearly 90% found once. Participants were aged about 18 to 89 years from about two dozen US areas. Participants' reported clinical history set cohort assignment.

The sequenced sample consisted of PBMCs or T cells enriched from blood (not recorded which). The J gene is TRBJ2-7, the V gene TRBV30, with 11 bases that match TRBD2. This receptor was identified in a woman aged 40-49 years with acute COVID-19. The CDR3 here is CAWASGGPGEQYF. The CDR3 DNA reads TGTGCCTGGGCTAGCGGGGGGCCAGGGGAGCAGTACTTC.